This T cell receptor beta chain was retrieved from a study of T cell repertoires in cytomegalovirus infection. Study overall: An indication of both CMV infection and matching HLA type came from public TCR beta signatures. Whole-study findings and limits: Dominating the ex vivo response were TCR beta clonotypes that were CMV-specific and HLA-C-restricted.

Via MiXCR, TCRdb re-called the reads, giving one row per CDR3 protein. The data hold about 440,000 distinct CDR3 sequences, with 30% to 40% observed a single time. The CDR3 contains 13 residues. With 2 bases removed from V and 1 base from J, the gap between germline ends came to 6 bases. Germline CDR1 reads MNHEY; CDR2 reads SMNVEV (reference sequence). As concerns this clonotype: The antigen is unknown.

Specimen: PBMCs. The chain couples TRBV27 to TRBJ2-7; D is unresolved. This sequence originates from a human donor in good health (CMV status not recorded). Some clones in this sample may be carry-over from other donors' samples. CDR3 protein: CASSLRNSYEQYF. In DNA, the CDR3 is TGTGCCAGCAGTTTACGCAATTCCTACGAGCAGTACTTC.